The 26 T cell receptor beta chains below were found in one sample sequenced in a study of cytomegalovirus exposure and HLA in healthy donors. 60 Vbeta and 13 Jbeta primers were used in PCR. TCRdb's table, derived via immunoSEQ multiplex PCR, lists solely in-frame clones and lacks some. Among tens of thousands of clones listed, around 70% were seen once. Sample: PBMCs. The receptors here all came from a man aged 50-60 years in good health and CMV-seronegative.

The table lists this clone with a few counts. V is TRBV2 and J is TRBJ1-5, with D maybe TRBD1 (5 bases). V lost 4 bases and J 7 bases, leaving 11 bases between the germline ends. This CDR3 spans 13 amino acids. Per germline, CDR1 SNHLY and CDR2 FYNNEI. The CDR3 is CASSVQGRQPQHF. CDR3 coding DNA: TGTGCCAGCAGTGTTCAGGGTAGACAGCCCCAGCATTTT.

The genes are TRBV7-2 and TRBJ2-3, with unresolved D. The CDR3 loop spans 14 amino acids. Germline CDR1 and CDR2: SGHTA and FQGNSA. Trimming cost V 7 bases and J 5 bases, with 16 bases left between them. This chain's CDR3 is CASTQSRSGDTQYF. The CDR3 bases are TGTGCCAGCACCCAATCCCGCTCGGGAGATACGCAGTATTTT.

This chain uses TRBV18 with TRBJ2-3; 7 positions match TRBD1. CDR3 length equals 14 residues. CDR1 is KGHSH and CDR2 is LQKENI in the germline V gene. V lost 4 bases to trimming and J lost 7 bases; unmatched junction nucleotides: 8. The CDR3 loop reads CASSRQGRYNTQYF. CDR3 in DNA: TGTGCCAGCTCACGACAGGGAAGATATAATACGCAGTATTTT.

V usage is TRBV7-9 and J usage is TRBJ2-7, with TRBD1 matching over 8 bases. This CDR3 has 14 amino acids. With V trimmed by 4 bases and J by 6 bases, 8 bases remained unmatched. Germline assignment: CDR1 SEHNR and CDR2 FQNEAQ (reference sequence). The DNA for the CDR3 is TGTGCCAGCAGCTCCGACAGGGGCCTACGCGAGCAGTACTTC. Its protein is CASSSDRGLREQYF.

This chain connects TRBV5-1 to TRBJ1-3; possibly TRBD1 for D (6 bases). Germline V gene lookup returns CDR1 SGHRS and CDR2 YFSETQ. This CDR3 spans 15 amino acids. V lost 4 bases, J lost 1 base, and 12 bases lay in between. CDR3 DNA: TGCGCCAGCAGCCCCGACAGGACTTCTGGAAACACCATATATTTT. Translated, it gives CASSPDRTSGNTIYF.

The V and J genes are TRBV5-8 and TRBJ1-5; D remains ambiguous. CDR3 size: 13 residues. Germline loops: CDR1 SGHTS, CDR2 YDEGEE. Trimming shortened V by 7 bases and J by 0 bases, and 8 bases separated the two germline ends. CDR3 region: CASGLNSNQPQHF. The CDR3 nucleotides read TGTGCCAGCGGTCTAAATAGCAATCAGCCCCAGCATTTT.

This clone is a singleton in its sample. This chain links TRBV9 with TRBJ2-1; TRBD2 agrees at 12 bases. This CDR3 contains 17 residues. J lost 7 bases, V lost 0 bases, and 8 bases had no gene match. The germline V gene has CDR1 SGDLS and CDR2 YYNGEE. CDR3 nucleotide sequence: TGTGCCAGCAGCGTAGCCGGACTAGCGGGAACCGCAAATGAGCAGTTCTTC. It translates to CASSVAGLAGTANEQFF.

This chain links TRBV7-4 with TRBJ2-7; a weak D match, TRBD1 (5 bases). The V gene lost 5 bases and the J gene lost 0 bases, with 11 bases spanning the gap. CDR3 size: 14 residues. The V gene's germline CDR1 is SGHVT and CDR2 SQSDAQ. The CDR3 here is CASSPGSSSYEQYV. DNA of the CDR3: TGTGCCAGCAGCCCAGGGTCAAGCTCCTACGAGCAGTACGTC.

This clone has only one observation. V usage is TRBV19 and J usage is TRBJ1-1, with TRBD1 as a possible D gene (5 bases). The CDR3 extends over 13 amino acids. The germline CDR1 and CDR2 sequences are LNHDA and SQIVND (reference sequence). V lost 0 bases and J lost 8, with 10 bases in between. Written as DNA, the CDR3 is TGTGCCAGTAGTATAGAGGCCGGGGGAGAAGCTTTCTTT. It specifies CASSIEAGGEAFF.

This chain uses TRBV19 with TRBJ1-1, with 8 bases matching TRBD1. In germline, CDR1 is LNHDA, CDR2 SQIVND (reference sequence). The J segment lost 4 bases and the V segment lost 3 bases, leaving 4 bases of the junction unmatched. There are 14 residues in the CDR3. The CDR3 reads CASSITGGPTEAFF. CDR3 nucleotide sequence: TGTGCCAGTAGTATCACAGGGGGGCCCACTGAAGCTTTCTTT.

The genes are TRBV6-1 and TRBJ2-5, with D perhaps matching TRBD1 (6 bases). Trimming stripped 10 bases from V and 7 bases from J, with 19 bases between. The CDR3 loop spans 13 amino acids. Germline-derived CDR1 and CDR2 are MNHNS and SASEGT. CDR3 DNA sequence: TGTGCCACATACATGGGGGCTCACCGGACCCAGTACTTC. This encodes CATYMGAHRTQYF.

V gene TRBV5-6 combines with J gene TRBJ1-3, with unresolved D. Germline loops: CDR1 SGHDT, CDR2 YYEEEE. The CDR3 totals 14 residues. V lost 4 bases and J lost 0, with 8 bases in between. The CDR3 bases are TGTGCCAGCAGCATCCGGTTCTCTGGAAACACCATATATTTT. Translating gives CASSIRFSGNTIYF.

The chain is built from TRBV11-3 and TRBJ2-1, with D unresolved. The CDR3 length is 16 residues. The V and J ends lost 0 bases and 0 bases respectively, with 9 bases between them. CDR1 is SGHNT, CDR2 YENEEA, per germline. The DNA of the CDR3 is TGTGCCAGCAGCTTAGATTTTTCGCGCTCCTACAATGAGCAGTTCTTC. Translated, it gives CASSLDFSRSYNEQFF.

This chain uses TRBV2 with TRBJ1-1, with D unclear. Trimming shortened V by 4 bases and J by 0 bases, and 9 bases separated the two germline ends. The CDR3 extends over 14 amino acids. Germline-derived CDR1 and CDR2 are SNHLY and FYNNEI. The CDR3 DNA reads TGTGCCAGCAGTGGAGAGGGTATGAACACTGAAGCTTTCTTT. Translating gives CASSGEGMNTEAFF.

The chain links TRBV5-4 to TRBJ2-3; no reliable D call. The V and J ends lost 2 bases and 3 bases respectively, with 7 bases between them. Germline assignment: CDR1 SGHNT and CDR2 YYREEE (reference sequence). The CDR3 runs to 13 residues. CDR3: CASSLPLTDTQYF. The CDR3 DNA sequence: TGTGCCAGCAGCTTACCCCTAACAGATACGCAGTATTTT.

V gene TRBV25-1 combines with J gene TRBJ2-2, with 9 bases that match TRBD1. CDR1 MGHDK and CDR2 SYGVNS come from the germline V gene. The CDR3 extends over 15 amino acids. Trimming cost V 6 bases and J 6 bases; bases outside gene matches: 8. The CDR3 spells CASRPGTGNPGELFF. CDR3 DNA sequence: TGTGCCAGCAGGCCCGGGACAGGGAATCCCGGGGAGCTGTTTTTT. The entire variable domain, with the rest obtained from reference TRBV25-1 and TRBJ2-2, is as follows: EADIYQTPRYLVIGTGKKITLECSQTMGHDKMYWYQQDPGMELHLIHYSYGVNSTEKGDLSSESTVSRIRTEHFPLTLESARPSHTSQYLCASRPGTGNPGELFFGEGSRLTVL.

The table lists this clone with a count of one. The chain combines TRBV27 with TRBJ1-2; no reliable D call. This CDR3 spans 14 amino acids. CDR1 and CDR2 from the germline V gene are MNHEY and SMNVEV (reference sequence). Trimming shortened V by 4 bases and J by 0 bases, and 9 bases separated the two germline ends. CDR3 sequence reads: CASSSTWPNYGYTF. The CDR3 DNA is TGTGCCAGCAGTTCCACGTGGCCTAACTATGGCTACACCTTC.

The rearrangement joins TRBV29-1 to TRBJ2-2; a possible D gene is TRBD1 (6 bases). There are 13 residues in the CDR3. V gave up 7 bases and J gave up 2 bases, with 11 bases separating them. The germline gives CDR1 SQVTM, CDR2 ANQGSEA. CDR3 residues: CSAGQTNTGELFF. CDR3 DNA sequence: TGCAGCGCAGGACAGACTAACACCGGGGAGCTGTTTTTT.

This clone came up a few times. The gene calls are TRBV7-6 and TRBJ1-3; the match to TRBD1 covers 7 bases. CDR1 is SGHVS, CDR2 FNYEAQ, per germline. CDR3 length: 16 amino acids. Trimming removed 1 base from V and 1 base from J; junction bases left unmatched: 4. The CDR3 loop is CASSLDPGGSGNTIYF. The CDR3 DNA follows: TGTGCCAGCAGCTTAGATCCAGGGGGTTCTGGAAACACCATATATTTT.

This chain connects TRBV5-4 to TRBJ1-4; D is possibly TRBD1 (6 bases). Germline CDR1 and CDR2: SGHNT and YYREEE (reference sequence). The CDR3 is 14 residues long. V was cut by 4 bases and J by 0 bases, with 7 bases left in between. The CDR3 spells CASSPGATNEKLFF. CDR3 coding DNA: TGTGCCAGCAGCCCAGGGGCAACTAATGAAAAACTGTTTTTT.

This chain uses TRBV30 with TRBJ2-1; D possibly corresponds to TRBD1 (5 bases). Germline CDR1 and CDR2: GTSNPN and SVGIG (reference sequence). Trimming pared 0 bases from V and 10 bases from J, leaving 10 bases between. The CDR3 is 12 residues long. CDR3 DNA sequence: TGTGCCTGGAGTGTACTCTGGACAGAGCAGTTCTTC. Protein product: CAWSVLWTEQFF.

The chain has TRBV4-2 and TRBJ2-3, with TRBD2 matching 9 bases. This CDR3 is built from 19 residues. V was pared by 2 bases and J by 4 bases, with 16 bases of the junction left unmatched. The germline V gene has CDR1 LGHNA and CDR2 YNFKEQ. CDR3 sequence: CASSQFRSGGGAKADTQYF. The CDR3 DNA is TGTGCCAGCAGCCAATTTAGATCTGGCGGGGGGGCCAAGGCAGATACGCAGTATTTT.

This CDR3 reads CASSLSSGQGVSQPQHF. The CDR3 DNA sequence: TGTGCCAGCAGTTTAAGCTCGGGGCAGGGGGTCAGTCAGCCCCAGCATTTT. The chain recombines TRBV28 with TRBJ1-5, with 7 positions matching TRBD1. CDR3 length equals 17 residues. Germline V gene sequence: CDR1 MDHEN, CDR2 SYDVKM. V lost 2 bases, J lost 6 bases, and 13 bases stayed unmatched.

V gene TRBV2 combines with J gene TRBJ1-1, with D possibly matching TRBD1 (5 bases). This CDR3 has 12 residues. The germline V gene has CDR1 SNHLY and CDR2 FYNNEI. V was pared by 6 bases and J by 2 bases, with 7 bases between. CDR3 sequence reads: CASRGDNTEAFF. The CDR3 coding sequence is TGTGCCAGCAGAGGGGATAACACTGAAGCTTTCTTT.

The V call is TRBV29-1, the J call TRBJ2-1; D ambiguous. The ends were cut back, 1 base at V and 2 bases at J, with 9 bases in the middle. The CDR3 contains 14 residues. CDR1 SQVTM and CDR2 ANQGSEA come from the germline V gene. The CDR3 protein is CSVEAERPYNEQFF. CDR3 DNA: TGCAGCGTTGAAGCGGAGCGCCCCTACAATGAGCAGTTCTTC.

The gene calls are TRBV19 and TRBJ2-7; the D gene is possibly TRBD2 (7 bases). V dropped 3 bases and J dropped 0 bases, with 12 bases sitting between them. Germline assignment: CDR1 LNHDA and CDR2 SQIVND (reference sequence). This CDR3 comprises 15 residues. Written as DNA, the CDR3 is TGTGCCAGTAGTATTGGGGGGGGCATCTCCTACGAGCAGTACTTC. It translates to CASSIGGGISYEQYF.